Below are 13 T cell receptor beta chains sequenced from a single sample in a study of blood T cell repertoires in COVID-19 (TCRdb year 2020). Libraries were prepared through the immunoSEQ multiplex PCR assay. Here the immuneACCESS table is served through TCRdb, limited to in-frame sequences with V and J called. Missing clones are a known gap in these copies; in checked studies unresolved V genes cover under half, and the rest lacks a known reason. The sample table holds around 220,000 clones, of which approximately 86% were seen once. The top ten clones comprise more than 8.5% of the sample. The sequenced sample consisted of peripheral blood. These receptors came from a woman aged 45-60 years with COVID-19, enrolled during active disease.

This clone came up a few times. The rearrangement links TRBV11-3 to TRBJ2-1; a possible D gene is TRBD2 (6 bases). In germline, CDR1 is SGHNT, CDR2 YENEEA. This CDR3 spans 14 amino acids. V lost 5 bases and J lost 10, with 18 bases in between. CDR3 DNA: TGTGCCAGCAGCCTCGGGGGTCTGGAACGAGAGCAGTTCTTC. It specifies CASSLGGLEREQFF. Complete variable domain (other parts from reference TRBV11-3 and TRBJ2-1): EAGVVQSPRYKIIEKKQPVAFWCNPISGHNTLYWYLQNLGQGPELLIRYENEEAVDDSQLPKDRFSAERLKGVDSTLKIQPAELGDSAVYLCASSLGGLEREQFFGPGTRLTVL.

The chain couples TRBV7-9 to TRBJ1-2; D might be TRBD1 (5 bases). Trimming removed 1 base from V and 8 bases from J, with 8 bases in between. Germline loops: CDR1 SEHNR, CDR2 FQNEAQ (reference sequence). This CDR3 comprises 12 residues. The CDR3 region has the DNA TGTGCCAGCAGCTTAGTGGGGCGAGGCTACACCTTC. As protein: CASSLVGRGYTF.

The rearrangement uses TRBV24-1 and TRBJ2-3; 10 nucleotides line up with TRBD1. This CDR3 has 17 amino acids. The germline V gene encodes CDR1 KGHDR and CDR2 SFDVKD. The ends lost 1 base at V and 4 bases at J; junction bases unmatched: 7. This CDR3 reads CATSDFSGTGVPDTQYF. CDR3 in DNA: TGTGCCACCAGTGATTTTAGCGGGACAGGGGTGCCAGATACGCAGTATTTT.

V gene TRBV19 combines with J gene TRBJ1-6, with D uncertain. The ends were cut back, 5 bases at V and 3 bases at J, with 23 bases in the middle. The CDR3 is 19 amino acids. Germline loops: CDR1 LNHDA, CDR2 SQIVND (reference sequence). CDR3 nucleotides: TGTGCCAGTAGTCGTGCGGCTAGAGAGGGTTTCTTCTATAATTCACCCCTCCACTTT. This encodes CASSRAAREGFFYNSPLHF.

This clone was observed once. This chain links TRBV11-2 with TRBJ2-7; D may be TRBD2 (5 bases). Trimming shortened V by 1 base and J by 4 bases, and 8 bases separated the two germline ends. The CDR3 runs to 13 residues. From germline, CDR1 is SGHAT and CDR2 FQNNGV. The CDR3 nucleotides are TGTGCCAGCAGCTTAGTCGGCGGGTACGAGCAGTACGTC. Amino acids: CASSLVGGYEQYV.

The gene calls are TRBV7-2 and TRBJ2-3, with 8 bases aligning to TRBD1. Trimming removed 1 base from V and 5 bases from J; junction bases left unmatched: 8. The CDR3 has 16 amino acids. Germline CDR1 and CDR2: SGHTA and FQGNSA. The CDR3 here is CASSLDAGGAGDTQYF. The CDR3 DNA reads TGTGCCAGCAGCTTAGATGCAGGGGGCGCGGGAGATACGCAGTATTTT. Looking up the rest from reference TRBV7-2 and TRBJ2-3 gives the full variable domain: GAGVSQSPSNKVTEKGKDVELRCDPISGHTALYWYRQSLGQGLEFLIYFQGNSAPDKSGLPSDRFSAERTGGSVSTLTIQRTQQEDSAVYLCASSLDAGGAGDTQYFGPGTRLTVL.

This clone was seen once. The J gene is TRBJ2-3, the V gene TRBV12-5, with D maybe TRBD2 (5 bases). This CDR3 contains 16 residues. Germline CDR1 LGHNT, CDR2 FRNRAP. Trimming took off 7 bases at V and 3 bases at J, with 20 bases between the two ends. This CDR3 reads CASAPQLARETDTQYF. The CDR3 coding sequence is TGTGCTAGTGCCCCCCAGCTAGCTAGAGAAACAGATACGCAGTATTTT.

The V and J genes are TRBV5-1 and TRBJ1-2; 7 bases fit TRBD1. The CDR3 extends over 14 amino acids. J lost 10 bases, V lost 4 bases, and 13 bases had no gene match. Per germline, CDR1 SGHRS and CDR2 YFSETQ. CDR3 in DNA: TGCGCCAGCAGCACGGCAGGGGGGCAGCTTTACTACACCTTC. This gives the protein CASSTAGGQLYYTF.

V usage is TRBV24-1 and J usage is TRBJ2-1; no clear D. Germline V gene lookup returns CDR1 KGHDR and CDR2 SFDVKD. V shed 8 bases and J shed 14 bases, with 12 bases lying between them. The CDR3 covers 10 residues. This CDR3 reads CATISVYEFF. The CDR3 coding sequence is TGTGCCACCATTAGTGTCTACGAGTTCTTC.

V gene TRBV24-1 combines with J gene TRBJ1-5, with D perhaps matching TRBD1 (6 bases). The germline V and J ends were trimmed by 4 bases and 1 base, with 13 bases remaining between them. The CDR3 runs 16 residues. Germline CDR1 and CDR2: KGHDR and SFDVKD. The CDR3 region is CATSDPRTGSNQPQHF. The CDR3 coding sequence is TGTGCCACCAGTGACCCCCGTACAGGGAGCAATCAGCCCCAGCATTTT.

This clone occurred once. The chain employs TRBV3-1 (or the pseudogene TRBV3-2) and TRBJ2-3, with D perhaps matching TRBD1 (6 bases). The germline V and J ends were trimmed by 5 bases and 1 base, with 16 bases remaining between them. Germline V CDR1 and CDR2: LGHDT, YNNKEL (reference sequence). This CDR3 has 16 amino acids. The CDR3 loop reads CASSERGILGTDTQYF. CDR3 in DNA: TGTGCCAGCAGCGAAAGGGGGATTCTGGGCACAGATACGCAGTATTTT.

The V gene is TRBV5-1, the J gene TRBJ1-1; possible D gene TRBD1, 6 bases. The germline gives CDR1 SGHRS, CDR2 YFSETQ. This CDR3 comprises 14 residues. Trimming pared 2 bases from V and 5 bases from J, leaving 13 bases between. CDR3 bases: TGCGCCAGCAGCTTCAACAGGGTAGGGACTGAAGCTTTCTTT. It specifies CASSFNRVGTEAFF.

This chain connects TRBV10-2 to TRBJ2-5, with 7 bases aligning to TRBD1. This CDR3 region has 15 residues. After removal of 3 bases from V and 3 bases from J, the junction contained 7 bases not matched to a gene. CDR1 is WSHSY and CDR2 is SAAADI in the germline V gene. The CDR3 DNA follows: TGCGCCAGCAGTGAAACCGGGCAGGGGGAAGAGACCCAGTACTTC. Its protein is CASSETGQGEETQYF.